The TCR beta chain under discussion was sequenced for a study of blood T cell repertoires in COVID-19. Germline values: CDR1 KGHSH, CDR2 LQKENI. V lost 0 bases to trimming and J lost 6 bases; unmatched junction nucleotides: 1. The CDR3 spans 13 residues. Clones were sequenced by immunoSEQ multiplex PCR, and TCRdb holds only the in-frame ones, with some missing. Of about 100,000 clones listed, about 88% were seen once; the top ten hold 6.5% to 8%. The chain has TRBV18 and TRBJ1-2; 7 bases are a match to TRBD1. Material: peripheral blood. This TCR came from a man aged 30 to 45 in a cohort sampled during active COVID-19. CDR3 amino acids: CASSPPGGNGYTF. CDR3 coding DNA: TGTGCCAGCTCACCACCAGGGGGCAATGGCTACACCTTC.